A selection of T cell receptor beta chains follows, all from one sample in a study of post-analysis software for immune sequencing data. From the PCR reads, TCRdb called clonotypes with MiXCR, one entry per CDR3 protein. The data show 750,000 to 950,000 distinct CDR3 sequences, with about 50% seen just once and 4.6% held by the top ten. The sample was blood. The receptors derive from a girl between 5 and 17 years old with multiple sclerosis. Each CDR3 is given with its conserved first and last residue. The order of the fields is J gene, D gene, V gene, clone size, CDR3 DNA, CDR3 protein. A D gene is named only where the DNA matches it firmly. Some rows mark clone size as missing; the rest say once, few, many or name a class of expanded clone.

J: TRBJ2-3
D: -
V: TRBV6-5
size: once
DNA: TGTGCCAGCAGTTACTCAGGGGTGGGCACAGATACGCAGTATTTT
CDR3: CASSYSGVGTDTQYF

J: TRBJ2-7
D: -
V: TRBV4-1
size: few
DNA: TGCGCCAGCAGCCAAGATAAGGATGAACTTCTATACGAGCAGTACTTC
CDR3: CASSQDKDELLYEQYF

J: TRBJ2-1
D: -
V: TRBV7-2
size: few
DNA: TGTGCCAGCAGCCCCCCTGTAGGACTGGGCAATGAGCAGTTCTTC
CDR3: CASSPPVGLGNEQFF

J: TRBJ2-7
D: TRBD1
V: TRBV2
size: -
DNA: TGTGCCAGCAGTCCGGACAGGGTGGACGAGCAGTACTTC
CDR3: CASSPDRVDEQYF

J: TRBJ1-2
D: -
V: TRBV12-3/TRBV12-4
size: -
DNA: TGTGCGAGCGGGGGTGGCTACACCTTC
CDR3: CASGGGYTF

J: TRBJ2-7
D: TRBD1
V: TRBV6-4
size: few
DNA: TGTGCCAGCAGTAGGGACAGATTCGGACCGCTCTACGAGCAGTACTTC
CDR3: CASSRDRFGPLYEQYF

J: TRBJ1-1
D: -
V: TRBV5-5
size: -
DNA: TGTGCCAGCAGCTTTAGAGGGGCGGTGAGTAACACTGAAGCTTTCTTT
CDR3: CASSFRGAVSNTEAFF

J: TRBJ2-4
D: -
V: TRBV7-9
size: few
DNA: TGTGCCAGCAGCTGGGCCGTTGGGGGAAACATTCAGTACTTC
CDR3: CASSWAVGGNIQYF

J: TRBJ1-1
D: -
V: TRBV29-1
size: -
DNA: TGCAGCTCATCTGAAGCTTTCTTT
CDR3: CSSSEAFF

J: TRBJ2-5
D: TRBD2
V: TRBV20-1
size: -
DNA: TGCAGTGTCCTAGCGGAACCGGGCGGGGAAGAGACCCAGTACTTC
CDR3: CSVLAEPGGEETQYF

J: TRBJ1-5
D: -
V: TRBV3-1
size: -
DNA: TGTGCCAGCAGCCAAGGGGGAGGTCACCAGCCCCAGCATTTT
CDR3: CASSQGGGHQPQHF

J: TRBJ1-1
D: -
V: TRBV10-3
size: -
DNA: TGTGCCATCAGTGAGTCTGCAGGGAGGCAAACTGAAGCTTTCTTT
CDR3: CAISESAGRQTEAFF

J: TRBJ2-7
D: TRBD1
V: TRBV5-1
size: -
DNA: TGCGCCAGCAGCTTGGGGGGGACAGGCCAGTCCTACGAGCAGTACTTC
CDR3: CASSLGGTGQSYEQYF

J: TRBJ2-7
D: TRBD2
V: TRBV14
size: few
DNA: TGTGCTAGCAGCCAAGGCCCCGGCGGGGGAAGGTACGAGCAGTACTTC
CDR3: CASSQGPGGGRYEQYF

J: TRBJ1-2
D: -
V: TRBV18
size: -
DNA: TGTGCCAGCTCACCAGAGACGGACTATGGCTACACCTTC
CDR3: CASSPETDYGYTF

J: TRBJ2-5
D: TRBD1
V: TRBV20-1
size: -
DNA: TGCAGTGCTAGAGAAGCGCCAGGGGGCTTAGGAGAGACCCAGTACTTC
CDR3: CSAREAPGGLGETQYF

J: TRBJ2-1
D: -
V: TRBV2
size: few
DNA: TGTGCCAGCACCGAGAGAGGGTACAATGAGCAGTTCTTC
CDR3: CASTERGYNEQFF

J: TRBJ2-7
D: -
V: TRBV12-3/TRBV12-4
size: -
DNA: TGTGCCAGCAGTTGGGGGGAGGCTGAAGAGCAGTACTTC
CDR3: CASSWGEAEEQYF

J: TRBJ1-2
D: -
V: TRBV20-1
size: few
DNA: TGCAGTGCTAGTGGGCCCTATGGCTACACCTTC
CDR3: CSASGPYGYTF

J: TRBJ1-1
D: -
V: TRBV5-1
size: -
DNA: TGCGTCAGCAGCTGGGCCGGGCCCAACACTGAAGCTTTCTTT
CDR3: CVSSWAGPNTEAFF

J: TRBJ1-6
D: -
V: TRBV29-1
size: few
DNA: TGCAGCGCCAGGGACGCATCCGCCCTCCACTTT
CDR3: CSARDASALHF

J: TRBJ1-6
D: -
V: TRBV4-1
size: -
DNA: TGCGCCAGCAGCCCTTTCGACTCATATTCACCCCTCCACTTT
CDR3: CASSPFDSYSPLHF